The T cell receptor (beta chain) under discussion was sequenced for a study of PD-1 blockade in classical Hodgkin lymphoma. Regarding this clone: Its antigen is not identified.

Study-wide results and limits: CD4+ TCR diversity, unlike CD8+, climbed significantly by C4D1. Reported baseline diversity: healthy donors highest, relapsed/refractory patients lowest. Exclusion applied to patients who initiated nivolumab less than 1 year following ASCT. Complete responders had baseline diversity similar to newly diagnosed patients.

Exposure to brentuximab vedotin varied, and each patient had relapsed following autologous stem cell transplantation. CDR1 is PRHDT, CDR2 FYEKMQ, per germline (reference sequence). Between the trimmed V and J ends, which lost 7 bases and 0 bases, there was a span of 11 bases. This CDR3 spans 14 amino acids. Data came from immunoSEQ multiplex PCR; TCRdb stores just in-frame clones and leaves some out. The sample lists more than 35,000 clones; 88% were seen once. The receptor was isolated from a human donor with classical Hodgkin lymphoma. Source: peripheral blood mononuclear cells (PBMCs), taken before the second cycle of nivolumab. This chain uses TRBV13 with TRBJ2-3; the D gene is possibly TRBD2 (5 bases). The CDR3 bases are TGTGCCAGCAAGGGAGACTCTAGCACAGATACGCAGTATTTT. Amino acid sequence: CASKGDSSTDTQYF.